The next 21 T cell receptor beta chains were all read from a single sample in a study of blood T cell repertoires in COVID-19. Repertoires were generated with immunoSEQ multiplex PCR, while TCRdb's copy carries only in-frame clones and drops some. This sample has fewer than 650,000 clones, with about 88% found just once. The sample was peripheral blood. Receptors were obtained from a woman aged 45-59 years with COVID-19, enrolled during active disease.

For the CDR3, the DNA is TGCGCCAGCAGCTTGAGCCCCAGAGGAGGAGAGCAGTTCTTC. It codes for CASSLSPRGGEQFF. The rearrangement uses TRBV5-1 and TRBJ2-1; a weak D match, TRBD2 (5 bases). The germline CDR1 and CDR2 sequences are SGHRS and YFSETQ. The CDR3 totals 14 residues. The V end lost 1 base, the J end lost 10 bases, and 15 bases lay between the germline ends.

The gene calls are TRBV2 and TRBJ1-1; weak D call: TRBD1 (5 bases). V was cut by 7 bases and J by 5 bases, with 14 bases left in between. Germline assignment: CDR1 SNHLY and CDR2 FYNNEI. CDR3 length: 13 residues. CDR3 region: CASKQIRETEAFF. The CDR3 region has the DNA TGTGCCAGCAAGCAAATCAGGGAAACTGAAGCTTTCTTT. The full variable domain, rest sourced from reference TRBV2 and TRBJ1-1, is EPEVTQTPSHQVTQMGQEVILRCVPISNHLYFYWYRQILGQKVEFLVSFYNNEISEKSEIFDDQFSVERPDGSNFTLKIRSTKLEDSAMYFCASKQIRETEAFFGQGTRLTVV.

V gene TRBV11-2 combines with J gene TRBJ1-2; D perhaps matches TRBD1 (5 bases). Trimming took off 3 bases at V and 8 bases at J, with 13 bases between the two ends. CDR3 length: 13 residues. Germline CDR1 reads SGHAT; CDR2 reads FQNNGV. Here the CDR3 reads CASSFEGAGGYTF. CDR3 sequence (DNA): TGTGCCAGCAGCTTCGAAGGGGCTGGAGGCTACACCTTC.

J is TRBJ2-7 and V is TRBV5-1; 8 bases map to TRBD1. The CDR3 consists of 16 residues. Germline CDR1 and CDR2: SGHRS and YFSETQ. V lost 4 bases, J lost 2 bases, and 11 bases stayed unmatched. CDR3 sequence (DNA): TGCGCCAGCAGCCAGACGAACAGGGGGTCCCCCTACGAGCAGTACTTC. Amino acid sequence: CASSQTNRGSPYEQYF.

The genes are TRBV15 and TRBJ1-1, with 8 bases matching TRBD1. CDR1 is LNHNV, CDR2 YYDKDF, per germline (reference sequence). V lost 3 bases, J lost 7 bases, and 7 bases stayed unmatched. The CDR3 length is 14 residues. The CDR3 nucleotides are TGTGCCACCAGCAGGGACAGGGCCCTACTTGAAGCTTTCTTT. Amino acids: CATSRDRALLEAFF.

V usage is TRBV5-1 and J usage is TRBJ2-7; 7 nucleotides align to TRBD2. The trim removed 4 bases at V and 3 bases at J, leaving 7 bases unmatched. CDR1 and CDR2 (germline): SGHRS, YFSETQ. The CDR3 extends over 14 amino acids. The CDR3 loop is CASSERDYHYEQYF. CDR3 coding DNA: TGCGCCAGCAGCGAAAGGGACTATCACTACGAGCAGTACTTC.

The chain joins TRBV20-1 to TRBJ2-3; maybe TRBD1 (5 bases). The germline V gene has CDR1 DFQATT and CDR2 SNEGSKA (reference sequence). Trimming shortened V by 5 bases and J by 11 bases, and 11 bases separated the two germline ends. CDR3 length: 10 amino acids. The CDR3 spells CSAGKGWQYF. The CDR3 DNA reads TGCAGTGCTGGAAAGGGGTGGCAGTATTTT.

The rearrangement uses TRBV5-8 and TRBJ1-6; maybe TRBD1 (5 bases). The V and J ends lost 2 bases and 8 bases respectively, with 17 bases between them. There are 16 residues in the CDR3. The germline V gene encodes CDR1 SGHTS and CDR2 YDEGEE. The CDR3 here is CASSFGAADPDSPLHF. The DNA of the CDR3 is TGTGCCAGCAGCTTTGGGGCGGCAGATCCGGATTCACCCCTCCACTTT. The whole variable domain, filled in from reference TRBV5-8 and TRBJ1-6, reads EAGVTQSPTHLIKTRGQQATLRCSPISGHTSVYWYQQALGLGLQFLLWYDEGEERNRGNFPPRFSGRQFPNYSSELNVNALELEDSALYLCASSFGAADPDSPLHFGNGTRLTVT.

The J gene is TRBJ2-2, the V gene TRBV19; the D gene is possibly TRBD2 (6 bases). CDR1 and CDR2 (germline): LNHDA, SQIVND (reference sequence). The germline V and J ends were trimmed by 3 bases and 1 base, with 9 bases remaining between them. CDR3 length: 15 amino acids. This chain's CDR3 is CASSIWGENTGELFF. In nucleotides, the CDR3 is TGTGCCAGTAGTATTTGGGGGGAGAACACCGGGGAGCTGTTTTTT. The full variable domain, with the rest looked up from reference TRBV19 and TRBJ2-2, is DGGITQSPKYLFRKEGQNVTLSCEQNLNHDAMYWYRQDPGQGLRLIYYSQIVNDFQKGDIAEGYSVSREKKESFPLTVTSAQKNPTAFYLCASSIWGENTGELFFGEGSRLTVL.

The chain has TRBV5-1 and TRBJ1-1, with 11 bases that match TRBD1. The J segment lost 6 bases and the V segment lost 2 bases, leaving 3 bases of the junction unmatched. CDR1 is SGHRS, CDR2 YFSETQ, per germline. The CDR3 extends over 14 amino acids. The CDR3 here is CASSFGQGAAEAFF. The DNA for the CDR3 is TGCGCCAGCAGCTTCGGACAGGGGGCCGCTGAAGCTTTCTTT.

The gene calls are TRBV5-1 and TRBJ2-5; TRBD1 matches 9 bases. The V gene end was trimmed by 0 bases and the J gene end by 4 bases; junction bases not matched to a gene: 7. The germline V gene has CDR1 SGHRS and CDR2 YFSETQ. This CDR3 has 16 residues. The CDR3 spells CASSLDRTGEGETQYF. The DNA for the CDR3 is TGCGCCAGCAGCTTGGACCGGACAGGGGAGGGAGAGACCCAGTACTTC.

This chain joins TRBV7-5 and TRBJ1-2. TRBV7-5 is an annotated pseudogene. This CDR3 has 14 residues. Here the CDR3 DNA reads TGTGCCAGAAGCCCTGCCACTCCTTCCTATGGCTACACCTTC. Translating it yields CARSPATPSYGYTF.

This sequence joins TRBV10-2 and TRBJ1-1, with D maybe TRBD1 (5 bases). Trimming took 8 bases from V and 5 from J, leaving 12 bases between them. The CDR3 sequence is 12 residues long. Germline-derived CDR1 and CDR2 are WSHSY and SAAADI. In DNA, the CDR3 is TGCGCCAGCCTGCGGGGGGGGACTGAAGCTTTCTTT. Translated, it gives CASLRGGTEAFF.

The V gene is TRBV6-5, the J gene TRBJ1-1; no clear D gene. CDR1 is MNHEY, CDR2 SVGAGI, per germline. CDR3 length equals 13 residues. Trimming shortened V by 5 bases and J by 10 bases, and 17 bases separated the two germline ends. CDR3 DNA: TGTGCCAGCAGTCCCTCCCGATGGAGCGGAGCTTTCTTT. Its translation: CASSPSRWSGAFF.

V and J are TRBV12-3 or TRBV12-4 and TRBJ1-5; D remains ambiguous. The CDR3 loop spans 13 amino acids. The V end lost 6 bases, the J end lost 8 bases, and 14 bases lay between the germline ends. For the CDR3, the DNA is TGTGCCAGCAGCCGTGTTGGGAGGGAGCCCCAGCATTTT. Translating gives CASSRVGREPQHF.

The chain uses TRBV5-1 and TRBJ1-4, with 7 bases matching TRBD1. The ends lost 2 bases at V and 1 base at J; junction bases unmatched: 2. The CDR3 is 15 residues long. CDR1 is SGHRS, CDR2 YFSETQ, per germline. CDR3 DNA: TGCGCCAGCAGCTTTAACAGGGGAACTAATGAAAAACTGTTTTTT. This translates into CASSFNRGTNEKLFF. Combining the CDR3 with reference TRBV5-1 and TRBJ1-4 gives the whole variable domain KAGVTQTPRYLIKTRGQQVTLSCSPISGHRSVSWYQQTPGQGLQFLFEYFSETQRNKGNFPGRFSGRQFSNSRSEMNVSTLELGDSALYLCASSFNRGTNEKLFFGSGTQLSVL.

Remarks on this clone: The sample carries other DNA sequences with the same CDR3. This sequence joins TRBV30 and TRBJ1-1, with 7 bases aligning to TRBD1. The CDR3 covers 12 residues. The J segment lost 3 bases and the V segment lost 5 bases, leaving 3 bases of the junction unmatched. Germline CDR1 reads GTSNPN; CDR2 reads SVGIG (reference sequence). The CDR3: CAWGQGDTEAFF. The CDR3 region has the DNA TGTGCCTGGGGGCAGGGGGACACTGAAGCTTTCTTT.

This chain uses TRBV2 with TRBJ1-4; TRBD1 is a possible D gene (6 bases). The CDR3 extends over 14 amino acids. Per germline, CDR1 SNHLY and CDR2 FYNNEI. V lost 7 bases and J 3 bases, leaving 12 bases between the germline ends. The DNA for the CDR3 is TGTGCCAGCATGGAAGACAGGTCTAATGAAAAACTGTTTTTT. Protein sequence: CASMEDRSNEKLFF.

The gene calls are TRBV11-2 and TRBJ2-3; 14 nucleotides match TRBD2. The V gene end was trimmed by 5 bases and the J gene end by 6 bases; junction bases not matched to a gene: 7. Germline CDR1 and CDR2: SGHAT and FQNNGV. The CDR3 sequence is 16 residues long. CDR3 in amino acids: CASSQRLAGGIDTQYF. In DNA, the CDR3 is TGTGCCAGCAGCCAGCGACTAGCGGGGGGGATCGATACGCAGTATTTT. Drawing the rest from reference TRBV11-2 and TRBJ2-3, the complete variable domain is EAGVAQSPRYKIIEKRQSVAFWCNPISGHATLYWYQQILGQGPKLLIQFQNNGVVDDSQLPKDRFSAERLKGVDSTLKIQPAKLEDSAVYLCASSQRLAGGIDTQYFGPGTRLTVL.

The chain is built from TRBV29-1 and TRBJ1-2, with D uncertain. CDR1 and CDR2 from the germline V gene are SQVTM and ANQGSEA. The CDR3 spans 11 residues. V lost 3 bases, J lost 1 base, and 3 bases lay in between. The CDR3 nucleotides read TGCAGCGTTGACTTTAACTATGGCTACACCTTC. Translating gives CSVDFNYGYTF.

The J gene is TRBJ1-6, the V gene TRBV9; 8 bases are a match to TRBD1. J gave up 10 bases and V 1 base, and 25 bases lay outside the gene matches. Looked up from germline, CDR1 is SGDLS and CDR2 is YYNGEE. The CDR3 length is 21 residues. CDR3 residues: CASSVPPPVIPGGQGDSPLHF. Written as DNA, the CDR3 is TGTGCCAGCAGCGTACCCCCCCCGGTCATACCAGGGGGCCAGGGAGACTCACCCCTCCACTTT.